These 21 T cell receptor beta chains were sequenced from one sample in a study of CD8+ T cells in alopecia areata. Isolated RNA was reverse transcribed into cDNA used as the sequencing template. TCRdb's copy holds only in-frame clones and misses some; the assay was immunoSEQ multiplex PCR. This sample has about 70,000 clones, with about half found just once. Material: CD8+ T cells sorted from blood, obtained at week 0. These receptors were taken from a human donor with alopecia areata.

This clone has a handful of counts. The J gene is TRBJ2-4, the V gene TRBV7-9; 11 bases map to TRBD1. In germline, CDR1 is SEHNR, CDR2 FQNEAQ (reference sequence). CDR3 length: 16 residues. J gave up 1 base and V 4 bases, and 3 bases lay outside the gene matches. The CDR3 loop is CASSSGQGVAKNIQYF. CDR3 nucleotides: TGTGCCAGCAGCTCGGGACAGGGGGTGGCCAAAAACATTCAGTACTTC.

This clone occurred a few times. The rearrangement uses TRBV29-1 and TRBJ2-1; D is unclear. The CDR3 is 14 amino acids. Per germline, CDR1 SQVTM and CDR2 ANQGSEA. The V end lost 0 bases, the J end lost 5 bases, and 11 bases lay between the germline ends. CDR3 coding DNA: TGCAGCGTTGAAGATCTTACGACCCACAATGAGCAGTTCTTC. As protein: CSVEDLTTHNEQFF.

V and J are TRBV10-3 and TRBJ2-7, with D possibly matching TRBD2 (5 bases). Between the trimmed V and J ends, which lost 8 bases and 3 bases, there was a span of 20 bases. Germline-derived CDR1 and CDR2 are ENHRY and SYGVKD. The CDR3 is made up of 15 amino acids. The CDR3 loop reads CAILDLRAGIYEQYF. As DNA, the CDR3 is TGTGCCATCCTTGACCTGAGGGCCGGAATCTACGAGCAGTACTTC.

This clone was seen only a few times. This sequence joins TRBV30 and TRBJ1-2; a possible D gene is TRBD1 (5 bases). The CDR3 has 14 amino acids. V was trimmed by 2 bases and J by 4 bases, leaving 14 bases between them. Per germline, CDR1 GTSNPN and CDR2 SVGIG (reference sequence). The CDR3 DNA reads as TGTGCCTGGAGTCCTCAGGGTAGAGTCTATGGCTACACCTTC. Its protein product is CAWSPQGRVYGYTF.

In its sample, this clone was seen once. The rearrangement links TRBV4-1 to TRBJ2-7; a weak D match, TRBD1 (5 bases). V was trimmed by 4 bases and J by 7 bases, leaving 14 bases between them. Germline-derived CDR1 and CDR2 are MGHRA and YSYEKL. This CDR3 has 13 residues. The CDR3 region is CASSPEQEREQYF. The DNA for the CDR3 is TGCGCCAGCAGCCCAGAACAGGAACGGGAGCAGTACTTC.

This clone has just a few counts. This sequence joins TRBV7-9 and TRBJ2-3, with D perhaps matching TRBD1 (6 bases). This CDR3 has 17 amino acids. Germline assignment: CDR1 SEHNR and CDR2 FQNEAQ (reference sequence). The germline V and J ends were trimmed by 1 base and 2 bases, with 16 bases remaining between them. CDR3 sequence: CASSLGAGARVTDTQYF. The CDR3 region has the DNA TGTGCCAGCAGCTTAGGGGCAGGGGCGCGTGTCACAGATACGCAGTATTTT.

This chain joins TRBV12-5 and TRBJ1-5; the D is unclear. The V end lost 3 bases, the J end lost 5 bases, and 5 bases lay between the germline ends. This CDR3 region has 12 residues. Germline assignment: CDR1 LGHNT and CDR2 FRNRAP. CDR3 in amino acids: CASGFADQPQHF. CDR3 sequence (DNA): TGTGCTAGTGGTTTTGCCGATCAGCCCCAGCATTTT.

This clone was seen many times. A read error may account for a junction end that differs from germline. Other DNA sequences within the sample encode an identical CDR3. The V and J genes are TRBV5-1 and TRBJ2-7, with D possibly called TRBD1 or TRBD2 (5 bases each). CDR1 is SGHRS and CDR2 is YFSETQ in the germline V gene. The CDR3 spans 13 residues. The CDR3 nucleotides read TGTGCCAGCAGCCACGGGACGGACTACGAGCAGTACTTC. Translated, it gives CASSHGTDYEQYF.

The J gene is TRBJ2-1, the V gene TRBV29-1; D is undetermined. The CDR3 is made up of 10 amino acids. Trimming took off 5 bases at V and 9 bases at J, with 8 bases between the two ends. Germline loops: CDR1 SQVTM, CDR2 ANQGSEA. The CDR3, as DNA: TGCAGCGTTCCTGGGCGTGAGCAGTTCTTC. Translation: CSVPGREQFF.

The genes are TRBV30 and TRBJ1-5; 7 bases agree with TRBD1. This CDR3 has 17 residues. CDR1 GTSNPN and CDR2 SVGIG come from the germline V gene (reference sequence). The J segment lost 5 bases and the V segment lost 1 base, leaving 14 bases of the junction unmatched. Here the CDR3 DNA reads TGTGCCTGGAGTGCGGGGACAGCTTCCAAGTCGGATCAGCCCCAGCATTTT. Amino acid sequence: CAWSAGTASKSDQPQHF.

This sequence joins TRBV29-1 and TRBJ1-4; no firm D call. The CDR3 covers 13 residues. The ends were cut back, 3 bases at V and 8 bases at J, with 13 bases in the middle. In germline, CDR1 is SQVTM, CDR2 ANQGSEA. The CDR3, as DNA: TGCAGCGTTGATTTGGGTACAGAGGAAAAACTGTTTTTT. It specifies CSVDLGTEEKLFF.

CDR3 in amino acids: CSVWTSGRNEQFF. The DNA for the CDR3 is TGCAGCGTGTGGACTAGCGGGAGAAATGAGCAGTTCTTC. The V and J genes are TRBV29-1 and TRBJ2-1; 13 bases map to TRBD2. CDR1 and CDR2 from the germline V gene are SQVTM and ANQGSEA. After removal of 6 bases from V and 7 bases from J, the junction contained 3 bases not matched to a gene. This CDR3 comprises 13 residues.

The chain combines TRBV7-9 with TRBJ2-5; D could derive from TRBD1 or TRBD2 (5 bases each). Trimming cost V 5 bases and J 5 bases, with 18 bases left between them. The CDR3 spans 15 residues. Germline V gene data show CDR1 as SEHNR and CDR2 as FQNEAQ (reference sequence). This chain's CDR3 is CASSLSRDLRETQYF. The DNA of the CDR3 is TGTGCCAGCAGCCTATCACGGGACCTAAGGGAGACCCAGTACTTC.

Only a few counts were recorded for this clone. V usage is TRBV7-9 and J usage is TRBJ2-2; TRBD2 matches 8 bases. Germline trimming cut 5 bases from V and 4 bases from J; bases unmatched to any gene: 6. The CDR3 is 15 residues long. Germline V gives CDR1 SEHNR, CDR2 FQNEAQ (reference sequence). In DNA form, the CDR3 reads TGTGCCAGCAGCGGCAGACTAGCGCGCACCGGGGAGCTGTTTTTT. Its translation is CASSGRLARTGELFF.

The chain links TRBV7-9 to TRBJ2-7; 10 bases map to TRBD2. V trimming: 5 bases; J trimming: 4 bases; junction bases outside the gene matches: 17. The CDR3 covers 18 residues. Germline V gene sequence: CDR1 SEHNR, CDR2 FQNEAQ (reference sequence). Written as DNA, the CDR3 is TGTGCCAGCAGCCCCCTTAATAGCGGGAGGCCCAGTGGATACGAGCAGTACTTC. Translated, it gives CASSPLNSGRPSGYEQYF.

The V and J genes are TRBV6-4 and TRBJ2-1; perhaps TRBD1 as D (6 bases). The germline CDR1 and CDR2 sequences are MRHNA and SNTAGT. V lost 3 bases to trimming and J lost 10 bases, with 16 bases between them. The CDR3 extends over 14 amino acids. The CDR3 here is CASSELMTRGEQFF. For the CDR3, the DNA is TGTGCCAGCAGTGAGTTGATGACCAGGGGCGAGCAGTTCTTC.

This clone was counted between two and nine times. CDR3 loop: CASSFGTGKEKLFF. Here the CDR3 DNA reads TGTGCCAGCAGCTTTGGGACAGGGAAAGAAAAACTGTTTTTT. V is TRBV7-9 and J is TRBJ1-4; TRBD1 aligns across 9 bases. In germline, CDR1 is SEHNR, CDR2 FQNEAQ (reference sequence). The V and J ends lost 3 bases and 8 bases, in that order; junction bases with no gene match: 4. The CDR3 has 14 amino acids.

The V call is TRBV18, the J call TRBJ2-7; D unclear. This CDR3 has 12 amino acids. The V end was cut by 0 bases, the J end by 5 bases, with 5 bases between. Germline-derived CDR1 and CDR2 are KGHSH and LQKENI. For the CDR3, the DNA is TGTGCCAGCTCACCACCAAGCAACGAGCAGTACTTC. It codes for CASSPPSNEQYF.

This clone occurred a few times. The V and J genes are TRBV9 and TRBJ2-7; D ambiguous. The V gene lost 0 bases and the J gene lost 3 bases, with 22 bases spanning the gap. CDR1 SGDLS and CDR2 YYNGEE come from the germline V gene. The CDR3 sequence is 18 residues long. CDR3 amino acids: CASSVGTSTTVSSYEQYF. CDR3 nucleotide sequence: TGTGCCAGCAGCGTAGGGACGTCTACCACCGTAAGTAGCTACGAGCAGTACTTC.

This chain links TRBV6-4 with TRBJ2-3; TRBD2 aligns across 7 bases. V lost 1 base to trimming and J lost 3 bases; unmatched junction nucleotides: 7. Per germline, CDR1 MRHNA and CDR2 SNTAGT. The CDR3 is 16 amino acids. CDR3 DNA sequence: TGTGCCAGCAGTGACTTCCCGCGGGGGTCGACAGATACGCAGTATTTT. Its protein is CASSDFPRGSTDTQYF.

In its sample, this clone was seen many times. V and J are TRBV7-9 and TRBJ2-5; D gene ambiguous. The CDR3 is 12 amino acids. Trimming left V 2 bases short and J 5 bases short, with 6 bases between. The germline V gene has CDR1 SEHNR and CDR2 FQNEAQ (reference sequence). The CDR3 sequence is CASSLTAETQYF. The CDR3, as DNA: TGTGCCAGCAGCTTAACCGCCGAGACCCAGTACTTC.